This TCR beta chain emerged from a study of blood T cell repertoires in COVID-19 (dated by TCRdb to between 2020 and 2021). About the investigation overall: The collaborator samples originated in the United States, Italy and Spain and spanned the acute and convalescent phases of COVID-19. The material from the prospective study consisted of cDNA or gDNA derived from T cells, B-cell-depleted T cells, or PBMCs. Where HLA class I and class II types were available, the types were taken from metadata supplied by the sample provider, not from assay-based typing. A freely available public database, intended as a resource for researchers studying the immune response to SARS-CoV-2, is where the repertoires were released. The samples were drawn from two sources: the first 160 participants of the ongoing ImmuneRACE study, and 950 to 1,500 subjects contributed by 6 global collaborators. Deeply sampled blood TCRbeta repertoires from subjects exposed to, actively infected with, or recovered from COVID-19 were included in the dataset. Sample metadata almost always included a de-identified subject ID, COVID-19 status, age in years and sex. The research as a whole found: Clinical and demographic metadata were provided uncurated, with the amount varying by source and participant.

Enrolling through a virtual design, the prospective study's participants ranged in age from roughly 18 to 90 years and lived across roughly 23 United States geographic areas. To assign participants to cohorts, the prospective study relied on clinical history that participants themselves reported in a screening survey and a study questionnaire. ImmuneRACE Cohort 3 recovered participants were defined by two consecutive negative NP/OP PCR tests, healthcare professional clearance, or symptom resolution. In the prospective study, mobile phlebotomists collected whole blood, serum and a nasopharyngeal or oropharyngeal swab from each participant. Over an approximately 2-month period, participants in the prospective study had the option of providing additional blood draws and questionnaires. Before DNA extraction, prospective study blood samples were shipped either frozen or at room temperature. About this clone: The antigen this receptor binds is unknown. No base quality values were provided; no much bigger clone lies one nucleotide off.

TCRbeta CDR3 regions were amplified from genomic DNA using the immunoSEQ Assay, a bias-controlled multiplex PCR. As for the original processing: The number of nucleated cells in each sample was estimated by amplification of reference gene primers within the assay. To quantify the absolute abundance of each unique TCRbeta CDR3 rearrangement, sequence reads were collapsed and filtered. For each sample, productive Simpson clonality was calculated as the square root of Simpson's diversity index across productive rearrangements. TCRdb retrieved this table from immuneACCESS and kept in-frame rearrangements only. Not all clones are present; in checked studies, unresolved V genes account for under half, and no reason is known for the remainder. The V and J calls and clone size are taken from that table; D and trimming were inferred from the DNA. This sample comprises roughly 250,000 clones, roughly 89% of them detected only once. Of the sample, roughly 9% falls within the top ten clones.

From the cysteine through the phenylalanine, the CDR3 covers 14 amino acids. Here the CDR3 DNA is all that survives: 42 bases in frame from base 1. Reading the germline V gene (reference sequence) gives CDR1 MNHEY and CDR2 SMNVEV. For this chain, trimming is 6 bases at the V end and 4 bases at the J end, and the number of junction bases without a gene match is 7. The specimen was PBMCs or T cells enriched from blood (not recorded which). Recombination connected TRBV27 to TRBJ1-1; 8 of the junction bases match TRBD1. This receptor was identified in a man aged 40-55 years who had recovered from COVID-19. The DNA is as follows: TGTGCCAGCAGGCGACAGGGGAGGAGCACTGAAGCTTTCTTT. The resulting protein is CASRRQGRSTEAFF.